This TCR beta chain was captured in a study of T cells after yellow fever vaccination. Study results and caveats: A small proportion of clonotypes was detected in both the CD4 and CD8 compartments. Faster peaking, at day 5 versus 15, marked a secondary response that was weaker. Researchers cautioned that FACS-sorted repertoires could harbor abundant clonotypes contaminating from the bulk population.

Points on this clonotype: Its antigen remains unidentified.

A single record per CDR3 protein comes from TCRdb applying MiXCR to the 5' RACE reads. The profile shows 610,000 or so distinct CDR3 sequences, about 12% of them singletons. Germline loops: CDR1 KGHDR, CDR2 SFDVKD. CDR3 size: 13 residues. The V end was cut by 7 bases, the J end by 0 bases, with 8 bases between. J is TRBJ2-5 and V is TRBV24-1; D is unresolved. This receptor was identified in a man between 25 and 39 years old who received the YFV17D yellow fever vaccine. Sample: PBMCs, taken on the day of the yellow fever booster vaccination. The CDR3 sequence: CATSPLDQETQYF. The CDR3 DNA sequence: TGTGCCACCAGCCCACTTGACCAAGAGACCCAGTACTTC.